These 30 T cell receptor beta chains came from one sample sequenced in a study of T cell repertoires in cytomegalovirus infection. TCRdb reprocessed the reads via MiXCR and lists one record per CDR3 protein. Among roughly 630,000 distinct CDR3 sequences listed, roughly a quarter were seen once. The sequencing input was CD8+ T cells from PBMCs. All receptors derive from a human donor in good health (CMV status not recorded). Some clones in this sample may be carry-over from other donors' samples.

This clonotype was counted at least ten times. The J gene is TRBJ1-1, the V gene TRBV6-5; unclear D gene. The CDR3 contains 14 residues. Deletions cut 2 bases from V and 2 bases from J, with 9 bases between. Germline CDR1 is MNHEY and CDR2 is SVGAGI. CDR3 nucleotide sequence: TGTGCCAGCAGTTACGACCGCCTAAACACTGAAGCTTTCTTT. Residues: CASSYDRLNTEAFF.

V gene TRBV5-6 combines with J gene TRBJ1-1; the D gene is possibly TRBD1 (5 bases). The CDR3 spans 18 residues. The ends were cut back, 1 base at V and 1 base at J, with 20 bases in the middle. Per germline, CDR1 SGHDT and CDR2 YYEEEE. Here the CDR3 reads CASSLRGLQPHTNTEAFF. CDR3 nucleotides: TGTGCCAGCAGCTTGAGGGGTCTCCAGCCTCATACGAACACTGAAGCTTTCTTT.

The V call is TRBV4-3, the J call TRBJ2-2; D is ambiguous. The CDR3 extends over 17 amino acids. From germline, CDR1 is LGHNA and CDR2 YSLEER. V was cut by 0 bases and J by 3 bases, with 14 bases left in between. Here the CDR3 DNA reads TGCGCCAGCAGCCAAGATGGCCCCCAGGTAGACACCGGGGAGCTGTTTTTT. Its translation: CASSQDGPQVDTGELFF.

This clonotype occurred a few times. The chain couples TRBV6-5 to TRBJ1-1; no clear D. Trimming took 6 bases from V and 4 from J, leaving 9 bases between them. The germline V gene encodes CDR1 MNHEY and CDR2 SVGAGI. The CDR3 loop spans 12 amino acids. CDR3 bases: TGTGCCAGCAGGACAAGTCTCACTGAAGCTTTCTTT. Translating it yields CASRTSLTEAFF.

This clonotype came up a few times. This chain joins TRBV7-2 and TRBJ2-5; 9 nucleotides align to TRBD2. J was trimmed by 1 base and V by 1 base; bases with no gene match: 4. The germline CDR1 and CDR2 sequences are SGHTA and FQGNSA. This CDR3 is built from 16 residues. CDR3 in amino acids: CASSLEAGGGQETQYF. The CDR3 nucleotides read TGTGCCAGCAGCTTAGAAGCGGGGGGAGGCCAAGAGACCCAGTACTTC. Full variable domain (missing parts from reference TRBV7-2 and TRBJ2-5): GAGVSQSPSNKVTEKGKDVELRCDPISGHTALYWYRQSLGQGLEFLIYFQGNSAPDKSGLPSDRFSAERTGGSVSTLTIQRTQQEDSAVYLCASSLEAGGGQETQYFGPGTRLLVL.

This clonotype was seen ten or more times. This sequence joins TRBV9 and TRBJ1-1, with D possibly TRBD1 on 6 matching bases. The CDR3 is 13 amino acids. V was pared by 3 bases and J by 5 bases, with 11 bases between. Germline V gene data show CDR1 as SGDLS and CDR2 as YYNGEE. As DNA, the CDR3 is TGTGCCAGCAGCGCCCAAGGGGGGACTGAAGCTTTCTTT. This translates into CASSAQGGTEAFF.

The chain joins TRBV15 to TRBJ1-4, with D possibly matching TRBD1 (5 bases). Trimming took off 0 bases at V and 9 bases at J, with 14 bases between the two ends. The length of the CDR3 is 15 residues. Germline-derived CDR1 and CDR2 are LNHNV and YYDKDF (reference sequence). CDR3 sequence: CATSRDRGTMKKLFF. CDR3 nucleotides: TGTGCCACCAGCAGAGATCGGGGGACCATGAAAAAACTGTTTTTT.

This clonotype was seen more than once but under ten times. This sequence joins TRBV24-1 and TRBJ2-1, with a tentative D call TRBD2 (6 bases). V lost 5 bases and J lost 4, with 11 bases in between. Germline assignment: CDR1 KGHDR and CDR2 SFDVKD. The CDR3 extends over 14 amino acids. The CDR3 nucleotides are TGTGCCACCAGTGGTTGGGGGGAATACAATGAGCAGTTCTTC. Translated, it gives CATSGWGEYNEQFF.

As to this clonotype: This may stem from a read error, because a much larger clone lies one nucleotide away. The chain employs TRBV7-6 and TRBJ1-3; D might be TRBD1 (5 bases). The CDR3 spans 14 residues. CDR1 SGHVS and CDR2 FNYEAQ come from the germline V gene. Written as DNA, the CDR3 is TGTGTCAGCAGCTTAGCAGGGACGGGAAACACCATATATTTT. Translated, it gives CVSSLAGTGNTIYF. The full variable domain, in which reference TRBV7-6 and TRBJ1-3 provide the parts outside the CDR3, is GAGVSQSPRYKVTKRGQDVALRCDPISGHVSLYWYRQALGQGPEFLTYFNYEAQQDKSGLPNDRFSAERPEGSISTLTIQRTEQRDSAMYRCVSSLAGTGNTIYFGEGSWLTVV.

This clonotype was counted ten times or more. This chain joins TRBV7-8 and TRBJ2-1; a possible D gene is TRBD2 (5 bases). The CDR3 runs 15 residues. V lost 4 bases to trimming and J lost 3 bases, with 13 bases between them. Germline CDR1 is SGHVS and CDR2 is FQNEAQ. This CDR3 is CASSSPGNHYNEQFF. For the CDR3, the DNA is TGTGCCAGCAGCTCTCCGGGAAACCACTACAATGAGCAGTTCTTC.

Ten or more counts support this clonotype. CDR3 nucleotides: TGTGCCAGCAGCTTTTACAGGGTCTATGAGCAGTTCTTC. Its translation: CASSFYRVYEQFF. The chain joins TRBV7-9 to TRBJ2-1, with D tentatively TRBD1 (6 bases). Germline assignment: CDR1 SEHNR and CDR2 FQNEAQ (reference sequence). The CDR3 consists of 13 residues. The ends were cut back, 3 bases at V and 8 bases at J, with 11 bases in the middle.

The gene calls are TRBV7-2 and TRBJ1-2; TRBD1 is a possible D gene (6 bases). This CDR3 has 14 amino acids. Germline CDR1 is SGHTA and CDR2 is FQGNSA. Trimming removed 1 base at V and 4 bases at J, with 10 bases between. In DNA form, the CDR3 reads TGTGCCAGCAGCTTAGTCGGACAGACCTATGGCTACACCTTC. Encoded protein: CASSLVGQTYGYTF. The variable domain in full, with the rest retrieved from reference TRBV7-2 and TRBJ1-2, is GAGVSQSPSNKVTEKGKDVELRCDPISGHTALYWYRQSLGQGLEFLIYFQGNSAPDKSGLPSDRFSAERTGGSVSTLTIQRTQQEDSAVYLCASSLVGQTYGYTFGSGTRLTVV.

About this clonotype itself: A single base separates this from a much larger clone, so it may be a read error. The chain uses TRBV7-9 and TRBJ2-7; D unresolved. Between the trimmed V and J ends, which lost 2 bases and 5 bases, there was a span of 4 bases. Per germline, CDR1 SEHNR and CDR2 FQNEAQ (reference sequence). CDR3 length equals 11 residues. The CDR3 nucleotides read TGTGCCAGCAGCTTAAACAACGAGCAGTACTTC. It yields the protein CASSLNNEQYF.

At least ten counts were recorded for this clonotype. DNA for the CDR3: TGTGCCAGCAGCTTATACAGCTTGAACACTGAAGCTTTCTTT. Translating it yields CASSLYSLNTEAFF. V gene TRBV7-9 combines with J gene TRBJ1-1; D gene unclear. Trimming took off 2 bases at V and 0 bases at J, with 7 bases between the two ends. Germline CDR1 reads SEHNR; CDR2 reads FQNEAQ (reference sequence). This CDR3 contains 14 residues.

The chain employs TRBV12-3 or TRBV12-4 and TRBJ2-5; 14 bases match TRBD2. The CDR3 has 16 amino acids. V shed 5 bases, J shed 3 bases, and the junction held 5 bases outside the gene matches. CDR3 sequence (DNA): TGTGCCAGCAGTCAAGTGACTAGCGGGGGGGAAGAGACCCAGTACTTC. Translated, it gives CASSQVTSGGEETQYF.

The chain couples TRBV7-4 to TRBJ2-5, with 8 bases fitting TRBD1. The CDR3 is 16 amino acids. Unmatched junction bases numbered 12, after V lost 5 bases and J lost 4 bases. CDR1 is SGHVT, CDR2 SQSDAQ, per germline. The CDR3 DNA reads as TGTGCCAGCAGCCCCGCCCGGGACAGGCCGGGAGAGACCCAGTACTTC. This gives the protein CASSPARDRPGETQYF.

The chain recombines TRBV20-1 with TRBJ2-3; D ambiguous. V lost 6 bases to trimming and J lost 6 bases, with 13 bases between them. The CDR3 has 12 residues. Germline V gene data show CDR1 as DFQATT and CDR2 as SNEGSKA (reference sequence). The CDR3 here is CSALKPRDTQYF. The CDR3 coding sequence is TGCAGTGCCCTTAAGCCAAGGGATACGCAGTATTTT.

The genes are TRBV2 and TRBJ2-4, with D unclear. The V gene lost 9 bases and the J gene lost 0 bases, with 15 bases spanning the gap. The CDR3 has 15 residues. The germline gives CDR1 SNHLY, CDR2 FYNNEI. CDR3 loop: CASTPKGKAKNIQYF. The CDR3 nucleotides read TGTGCCAGTACCCCCAAGGGAAAAGCCAAAAACATTCAGTACTTC.

This clonotype has a handful of counts. The V and J genes are TRBV5-6 and TRBJ2-2; D is perhaps TRBD1 (6 bases). The germline V gene has CDR1 SGHDT and CDR2 YYEEEE. Trimming stripped 2 bases from V and 6 bases from J, with 20 bases between. The CDR3 spans 17 residues. In DNA form, the CDR3 reads TGTGCCAGCAGCTTACTCCTTGTGCTCACAGGGTCCGGGGAGCTGTTTTTT. It yields the protein CASSLLLVLTGSGELFF. Looking up the rest from reference TRBV5-6 and TRBJ2-2 gives the full variable domain: DAGVTQSPTHLIKTRGQQVTLRCSPKSGHDTVSWYQQALGQGPQFIFQYYEEEERQRGNFPDRFSGHQFPNYSSELNVNALLLGDSALYLCASSLLLVLTGSGELFFGEGSRLTVL.

The chain uses TRBV7-6 and TRBJ2-1; 7 bases fit TRBD1. This CDR3 is built from 15 residues. The trim removed 5 bases at V and 3 bases at J, leaving 7 bases unmatched. Germline CDR1 SGHVS, CDR2 FNYEAQ. The CDR3 region has the DNA TGTGCCAGCAGCCCAGGACAGGACGGCTACAATGAGCAGTTCTTC. It specifies CASSPGQDGYNEQFF. The whole variable domain, remainder taken from reference TRBV7-6 and TRBJ2-1, is GAGVSQSPRYKVTKRGQDVALRCDPISGHVSLYWYRQALGQGPEFLTYFNYEAQQDKSGLPNDRFSAERPEGSISTLTIQRTEQRDSAMYRCASSPGQDGYNEQFFGPGTRLTVL.

This clonotype has only a few counts. The chain carries TRBV7-9 and TRBJ2-1; tentative D call: TRBD2 (5 bases). V dropped 10 bases and J dropped 6 bases, with 13 bases sitting between them. The CDR3 spans 12 residues. Germline V gene data show CDR1 as SEHNR and CDR2 as FQNEAQ (reference sequence). Here the CDR3 reads CATPGSRNEQFF. The CDR3 DNA is TGTGCCACCCCGGGGAGCCGCAATGAGCAGTTCTTC.

The J gene is TRBJ2-3, the V gene TRBV20-1, with D perhaps matching TRBD2 (6 bases). Germline CDR1 and CDR2: DFQATT and SNEGSKA (reference sequence). CDR3 length equals 15 residues. Trimming cost V 8 bases and J 0 bases, with 18 bases left between them. The CDR3 region is CSTVILATSTDTQYF. CDR3 coding DNA: TGCAGTACTGTCATTCTAGCGACTAGCACAGATACGCAGTATTTT.

The J gene is TRBJ2-5, the V gene TRBV4-3; D call uncertain. Germline loops: CDR1 LGHNA, CDR2 YSLEER. The CDR3 runs to 16 residues. V lost 4 bases and J 0 bases, leaving 15 bases between the germline ends. The CDR3 region is CASSLRGLGYQETQYF. CDR3 DNA: TGCGCCAGCAGCCTTCGCGGCCTGGGATACCAAGAGACCCAGTACTTC.

This clonotype was detected only a few times. A much larger clone lies a single base off, so this may be a read error. V and J are TRBV7-2 and TRBJ2-2; tentatively, D is TRBD2 (6 bases). The germline V gene has CDR1 SGHTA and CDR2 FQGNSA. This CDR3 is built from 15 residues. CDR3 in amino acids: CASRLGGSNIGELFF. In DNA, the CDR3 is TGTGCCAGCAGACTCGGGGGATCGAACATCGGGGAGCTGTTTTTT.

This clonotype was counted between two and nine times. The rearrangement links TRBV20-1 to TRBJ1-6; possibly TRBD1 for D (5 bases). The CDR3 has 12 amino acids. V gave up 7 bases and J gave up 8 bases, with 12 bases separating them. CDR1 is DFQATT, CDR2 SNEGSKA, per germline (reference sequence). The CDR3: CSVPGIDSPLHF. CDR3 nucleotides: TGCAGTGTACCAGGGATCGATTCACCCCTCCACTTT.

This CDR3 reads CASSLLWQANPNEQFF. The CDR3 nucleotides are TGTGCCAGCAGTCTTCTATGGCAGGCTAACCCCAATGAGCAGTTCTTC. The chain has TRBV7-9 and TRBJ2-1; D call uncertain. CDR1 and CDR2 (germline): SEHNR, FQNEAQ (reference sequence). The CDR3 sequence is 16 residues long. V was shortened by 6 bases and J by 6 bases, with 21 bases between the two germline ends.

This clonotype was counted a few times. The V and J genes are TRBV7-4 and TRBJ2-7; 13 positions match TRBD2. Trimming took 5 bases from V and 2 from J; bases not matched to a gene: 9. The length of the CDR3 is 17 residues. Germline V lookup: CDR1 SGHVT, CDR2 SQSDAQ. The chain's CDR3 is CASSPGTSGVSTYEQYV. The CDR3 coding sequence is TGTGCCAGCAGCCCTGGGACTAGCGGGGTATCCACCTACGAGCAGTACGTC.

The chain has TRBV4-1 and TRBJ2-1; TRBD1 aligns across 7 bases. This CDR3 spans 15 amino acids. Germline V gives CDR1 MGHRA, CDR2 YSYEKL. After removal of 5 bases from V and 6 bases from J, the junction contained 10 bases not matched to a gene. CDR3 region: CASSEATYRGNEQFF. The CDR3 DNA reads TGCGCCAGCAGCGAAGCTACATACAGGGGCAATGAGCAGTTCTTC.

The V gene is TRBV14, the J gene TRBJ2-7; tentatively, D is TRBD1 (5 bases). The CDR3 covers 15 residues. CDR1 is SGHDN and CDR2 is FVKESK in the germline V gene. V lost 0 bases to trimming and J lost 7 bases, with 16 bases between them. The CDR3 region is CASSQDGDHNREQYV. CDR3 nucleotide sequence: TGTGCCAGCAGCCAAGATGGAGACCACAACAGGGAGCAGTACGTC.

To note about this clonotype: Given a much more abundant clone one base away, this may be a read error. The chain couples TRBV6-6 to TRBJ2-7; D is perhaps TRBD2 (5 bases). CDR1 and CDR2 (germline): MNHNY, SVGAGI (reference sequence). The CDR3 spans 12 residues. The CDR3 nucleotides are TGTGCCAACAGTCACGGGGCCTACGAGCAGTACTTC. Translating gives CANSHGAYEQYF.